This T cell receptor (beta chain) was recorded in a study of T cell responses to AZD1222 COVID-19 vaccine. Between the trimmed V and J ends, which lost 2 bases and 7 bases, there was a span of 16 bases. Germline values: CDR1 SGHDT, CDR2 YYEEEE. The CDR3 covers 14 residues. Details on this clone: The antigen is undetermined.

Generated by immunoSEQ multiplex PCR, the TCRdb table keeps only in-frame clones and is missing some. The sample contains roughly 56,000 clones, 75% to 90% of which appear only once. Findings and limits, study-wide: Vaccination with two AZD1222 doses was followed by a rise in Spike-specific TCR breadth and depth.

Specimen: peripheral blood, collected on day 0 of AZD1222 vaccination. The chain recombines TRBV5-6 with TRBJ2-7, with D perhaps matching TRBD2 (7 bases). This receptor was obtained from an adult in good health. In nucleotides, the CDR3 is TGTGCCAGCAGCTTTCAGGGGAGGGCGGAAGAGCAGTACTTC. Protein: CASSFQGRAEEQYF.